These 20 T cell receptor beta chains came from one sample sequenced in a study of Ad26.COV2.S vaccination and SARS-CoV-2 variants. Measured with immunoSEQ multiplex PCR; TCRdb has only the in-frame clones, and not every one. The repertoire has 300,000 to 500,000 clones, about 85% of them found once; the top ten carry 3% to 3.5%. Treatment in this sample: roughly 18 received Ad26.COV2.S at low or high dose, single or two shots; a few received placebo; per-sample allocation not given. Repertoires come from day 63 after the first vaccine or placebo injection. The source was peripheral blood, collected in a trial of Ad26.COV2.S vaccine versus placebo. The receptor set was obtained from a person aged 18-65 years who received the Ad26.COV2.S COVID-19 vaccine or a placebo.

The gene calls are TRBV7-2 and TRBJ2-7; D remains unclear. The CDR3 runs 13 residues. V was trimmed by 0 bases and J by 3 bases, leaving 6 bases between them. Germline assignment: CDR1 SGHTA and CDR2 FQGNSA. CDR3 residues: CASSLAPLYEQYF. The CDR3 DNA sequence: TGTGCCAGCAGCTTAGCGCCCCTCTACGAGCAGTACTTC.

The J gene is TRBJ2-5, the V gene TRBV29-1; no clear D gene. This CDR3 has 15 amino acids. Germline loops: CDR1 SQVTM, CDR2 ANQGSEA. Trimming left V 2 bases short and J 1 base short, with 14 bases between. The CDR3 is CSVESGWGFQETQYF. In nucleotides, the CDR3 is TGCAGCGTTGAATCTGGGTGGGGTTTCCAAGAGACCCAGTACTTC.

The CDR3 coding sequence is TGTGCCAGCAGTTCAACGAGGGTTGGCTACACCTTC. Its translation: CASSSTRVGYTF. The rearrangement links TRBV6-2 or TRBV6-3 to TRBJ1-2, with D unresolved. The V and J ends lost 4 bases and 7 bases respectively, with 10 bases between them. This CDR3 has 12 residues. The germline gives CDR1 MNHEY, CDR2 SVGEGT.

The chain joins TRBV25-1 to TRBJ2-7; 9 nucleotides agree with TRBD1. Germline-derived CDR1 and CDR2 are MGHDK and SYGVNS. CDR3 length equals 17 residues. V shed 7 bases and J 6 bases; nucleotides not matched to a gene: 19. CDR3 sequence reads: CASNPKPPDRGLGEQYF. The CDR3 nucleotides read TGTGCCAGCAACCCTAAACCCCCGGACAGGGGCTTGGGCGAGCAGTACTTC.

This clone was seen a handful of times. V gene TRBV19 combines with J gene TRBJ2-7; the match to TRBD2 covers 7 bases. This CDR3 is 16 amino acids long. The germline V gene encodes CDR1 LNHDA and CDR2 SQIVND (reference sequence). V gave up 3 bases and J gave up 1 base; unmatched junction bases: 9. The CDR3 nucleotides are TGTGCCAGTAGTATCACCGGGGAGGGCGAATCCTACGAGCAGTACTTC. It yields the protein CASSITGEGESYEQYF. Drawing the rest from reference TRBV19 and TRBJ2-7, the complete variable domain is DGGITQSPKYLFRKEGQNVTLSCEQNLNHDAMYWYRQDPGQGLRLIYYSQIVNDFQKGDIAEGYSVSREKKESFPLTVTSAQKNPTAFYLCASSITGEGESYEQYFGPGTRLTVT.

This clone was seen a single time. This chain connects TRBV25-1 to TRBJ1-2; 7 bases agree with TRBD1. CDR1 is MGHDK, CDR2 SYGVNS, per germline. J gave up 6 bases and V 2 bases, and 9 bases lay outside the gene matches. The CDR3 extends over 15 amino acids. The CDR3: CASSEPGQAQDGYTF. The CDR3 region has the DNA TGTGCCAGCAGTGAACCAGGACAGGCCCAGGATGGCTACACCTTC.

The genes are TRBV27 and TRBJ2-5; 9 nucleotides agree with TRBD2. J gave up 5 bases and V 2 bases, and 12 bases lay outside the gene matches. Germline V gene sequence: CDR1 MNHEY, CDR2 SMNVEV (reference sequence). The CDR3 consists of 17 residues. The CDR3 loop is CASSLTGGGAGMETQYF. DNA for the CDR3: TGTGCCAGCAGTTTAACTGGCGGGGGGGCCGGGATGGAGACCCAGTACTTC.

The rearrangement joins TRBV30 to TRBJ1-2; 8 bases align to TRBD1. V shed 2 bases, J shed 5 bases, and the junction held 10 bases outside the gene matches. Germline V lookup: CDR1 GTSNPN, CDR2 SVGIG (reference sequence). The CDR3 covers 15 residues. CDR3 in amino acids: CAWSQIQGVGYGYTF. As DNA, the CDR3 is TGTGCCTGGAGTCAGATACAGGGGGTTGGATATGGCTACACCTTC.

The chain carries TRBV5-1 and TRBJ2-1; TRBD1 is a possible D gene (6 bases). V shed 6 bases and J shed 8 bases, with 9 bases lying between them. The CDR3 has 11 amino acids. Germline lookup yields CDR1 SGHRS and CDR2 YFSETQ. The DNA for the CDR3 is TGCGCCAGCAACAGGGTCTATGAGCAGTTCTTC. Translation gives CASNRVYEQFF.

The rearrangement joins TRBV28 to TRBJ1-1, with TRBD1 matching over 7 bases. Germline CDR1 MDHEN, CDR2 SYDVKM. Trimming removed 5 bases from V and 2 bases from J; junction bases left unmatched: 8. The CDR3 sequence is 15 residues long. The DNA of the CDR3 is TGTGCCAGCAGTCGAGGACAGGCCCTTAACACTGAAGCTTTCTTT. Encoded protein: CASSRGQALNTEAFF.

Points on this clone: Other nucleotide sequences in the sample specify the same CDR3. The chain couples TRBV29-1 to TRBJ1-1, with no clear D. The CDR3 runs 12 residues. The germline gives CDR1 SQVTM, CDR2 ANQGSEA. Trimming took off 4 bases at V and 1 base at J, with 7 bases between the two ends. The CDR3 loop reads CSVASGNTEAFF. CDR3 nucleotides: TGCAGCGTTGCATCGGGGAACACTGAAGCTTTCTTT.

The gene calls are TRBV15 and TRBJ2-7; TRBD1 is a possible D gene (5 bases). Per germline, CDR1 LNHNV and CDR2 YYDKDF (reference sequence). V shed 2 bases and J shed 6 bases, with 11 bases lying between them. The CDR3 length is 13 residues. The CDR3 nucleotides are TGTGCCACCAGCAGATCCACAGGTGGCGAGCAGTACTTC. This translates into CATSRSTGGEQYF.

The V gene is TRBV13, the J gene TRBJ1-6; TRBD1 matches at 10 bases. With 8 bases clipped from V and 7 bases from J, the junction kept 8 bases outside the gene matches. Germline V lookup: CDR1 PRHDT, CDR2 FYEKMQ (reference sequence). The CDR3 length is 15 residues. CDR3 sequence reads: CASAETGQGNSPLHF. CDR3 DNA sequence: TGTGCCAGCGCCGAAACGGGACAGGGGAATTCACCCCTCCACTTT.

The chain uses TRBV7-8 and TRBJ1-4, with D possibly TRBD1 on 5 matching bases. CDR1 and CDR2 (germline): SGHVS, FQNEAQ. V was shortened by 1 base and J by 6 bases, with 12 bases between the two germline ends. The length of the CDR3 is 15 residues. The CDR3 nucleotides are TGTGCCAGCAGCTTAGGCGGGGGGGTATATGAAAAACTGTTTTTT. Translated: CASSLGGGVYEKLFF.

The chain recombines TRBV19 with TRBJ2-3; 8 bases agree with TRBD2. Trimming removed 5 bases from V and 1 base from J; junction bases left unmatched: 5. Germline V lookup: CDR1 LNHDA, CDR2 SQIVND (reference sequence). The CDR3 covers 15 residues. The CDR3 reads CASSLSGGGTDTQYF. CDR3 nucleotide sequence: TGTGCCAGTAGTCTTTCCGGGGGGGGCACAGATACGCAGTATTTT.

This chain connects TRBV4-2 to TRBJ2-7; D uncertain. Trimming left V 3 bases short and J 2 bases short, with 8 bases between. The CDR3 has 13 amino acids. Germline-derived CDR1 and CDR2 are LGHNA and YNFKEQ. CDR3 in amino acids: CASSQGQTYEQYF. The CDR3 coding sequence is TGTGCCAGCAGCCAGGGCCAAACCTACGAGCAGTACTTC.

The V gene is TRBV5-1, the J gene TRBJ2-1; D possibly corresponds to TRBD2 (6 bases). V lost 3 bases and J lost 7, with 20 bases in between. Germline V gene data show CDR1 as SGHRS and CDR2 as YFSETQ. This CDR3 has 16 amino acids. This CDR3 is CASSWQGLGGINEQFF. The CDR3 nucleotides are TGCGCCAGCAGCTGGCAGGGTCTCGGAGGGATTAATGAGCAGTTCTTC.

This chain uses TRBV11-2 with TRBJ2-2, with D perhaps matching TRBD1 or TRBD2 (5 bases each). V was clipped by 5 bases and J by 7 bases, with 20 bases between them. This CDR3 has 16 amino acids. Germline-derived CDR1 and CDR2 are SGHAT and FQNNGV. CDR3 sequence: CASSPRQTSGHGELFF. The DNA for the CDR3 is TGTGCCAGCAGCCCGCGACAGACCTCGGGGCACGGGGAGCTGTTTTTT.

With regard to this clone: The identical CDR3 is also encoded by other nucleotide sequences in the sample. The rearrangement links TRBV2 to TRBJ2-7; D uncertain. Looked up from germline, CDR1 is SNHLY and CDR2 is FYNNEI. There are 13 residues in the CDR3. Trimming pared 7 bases from V and 0 bases from J, leaving 10 bases between. The CDR3 is CASTGLSSYEQYF. The CDR3 nucleotides read TGTGCCAGCACTGGGCTCTCCTCCTACGAGCAGTACTTC.

V usage is TRBV7-2 and J usage is TRBJ2-3; no clear D gene. The V gene's germline CDR1 is SGHTA and CDR2 FQGNSA. Trimming left V 5 bases short and J 0 bases short, with 6 bases between. CDR3 length equals 13 residues. CDR3 nucleotide sequence: TGTGCCAGCAGCAAGAGCAGCACAGATACGCAGTATTTT. Translation gives CASSKSSTDTQYF.